One and the same sample provided the 21 T cell receptor beta chains below, sequenced in a study of PD-1 blockade in classical Hodgkin lymphoma. Documented time point: cycle 4 day 1 (C4D1), after more than 5 weeks of nivolumab. Every patient was affected by relapse after autologous stem cell transplantation, while exposure to brentuximab vedotin was not uniform. Measured with immunoSEQ multiplex PCR; TCRdb has only the in-frame clones, and not every one. The top ten clones hold approximately 2.9% of a sample with about 85,000 clones, less than 95% of them seen once. The input for sequencing was peripheral blood mononuclear cells (PBMCs), taken before the fourth cycle of nivolumab. All receptors derive from a human donor with classical Hodgkin lymphoma.

The CDR3 bases are TGTGCCAGCAGACCAATTTCGGGACTAGCGGGCACAGATACGCAGTATTTT. It translates to CASRPISGLAGTDTQYF. This chain joins TRBV5-6 and TRBJ2-3; 11 bases agree with TRBD2. The CDR3 sequence is 17 residues long. Looked up from germline, CDR1 is SGHDT and CDR2 is YYEEEE. V was pared by 5 bases and J by 1 base, with 9 bases of the junction left unmatched.

The rearrangement uses TRBV28 and TRBJ2-7, with 9 positions matching TRBD1. CDR1 and CDR2 (germline): MDHEN, SYDVKM. The junction had 3 bases not matched to a gene; V was cut back by 6 bases and J by 3 bases. CDR3 length: 13 residues. CDR3 sequence reads: CASRVDRGYEQYF. DNA for the CDR3: TGTGCCAGCAGGGTGGACAGGGGCTACGAGCAGTACTTC.

This clone came up once. V gene TRBV7-2 combines with J gene TRBJ1-1; D is unclear. This CDR3 is 11 amino acids long. Per germline, CDR1 SGHTA and CDR2 FQGNSA. V shed 5 bases and J shed 10 bases, with 11 bases lying between them. In nucleotides, the CDR3 is TGTGCCAGCAGCGCAATCCTTCGAGCTTTCTTT. The encoded protein is CASSAILRAFF.

The J gene is TRBJ1-2, the V gene TRBV5-1; the match to TRBD1 covers 8 bases. The CDR3 covers 13 residues. Germline CDR1 reads SGHRS; CDR2 reads YFSETQ. Trimming removed 3 bases from V and 8 bases from J; junction bases left unmatched: 6. CDR3 region: CASSSQGARGYTF. In DNA form, the CDR3 reads TGCGCCAGCAGCTCGCAGGGGGCCAGGGGCTACACCTTC.

This clone appeared once. The chain uses TRBV2 and TRBJ1-4; D is undetermined. This CDR3 has 13 amino acids. The V end lost 7 bases, the J end lost 3 bases, and 9 bases lay between the germline ends. The germline V gene has CDR1 SNHLY and CDR2 FYNNEI. The CDR3: CASTGVANEKLFF. The DNA of the CDR3 is TGTGCCAGCACCGGGGTGGCTAATGAAAAACTGTTTTTT. Looking up the rest from reference TRBV2 and TRBJ1-4 gives the full variable domain: EPEVTQTPSHQVTQMGQEVILRCVPISNHLYFYWYRQILGQKVEFLVSFYNNEISEKSEIFDDQFSVERPDGSNFTLKIRSTKLEDSAMYFCASTGVANEKLFFGSGTQLSVL.

This clone occurred once. The chain couples TRBV5-1 to TRBJ2-3; D remains ambiguous. Germline V gene data show CDR1 as SGHRS and CDR2 as YFSETQ. The CDR3 contains 16 residues. V lost 0 bases and J lost 7, with 18 bases in between. CDR3 nucleotides: TGCGCCAGCAGCTTGGGTGGCTACCCATCGAGTTATACGCAGTATTTT. It encodes CASSLGGYPSSYTQYF.

This chain uses TRBV30 with TRBJ2-7; the match to TRBD1 covers 12 bases. Trimming at V came to 1 base and at J to 5 bases, leaving 3 bases not matched to a gene. The germline V gene has CDR1 GTSNPN and CDR2 SVGIG (reference sequence). The CDR3 spans 14 residues. The CDR3 bases are TGTGCCTGGAGTGGCGGGACAGGGGGCCACGAGCAGTACTTC. Translated: CAWSGGTGGHEQYF.

The gene calls are TRBV5-6 and TRBJ2-3; D is unresolved. The CDR3 runs to 11 residues. Germline assignment: CDR1 SGHDT and CDR2 YYEEEE. Trimming cost V 2 bases and J 6 bases, with 4 bases left between them. Here the CDR3 reads CASSFGDTQYF. CDR3 sequence (DNA): TGTGCCAGCAGCTTCGGCGATACGCAGTATTTT.

The gene calls are TRBV18 and TRBJ2-7; D gene unclear. Per germline, CDR1 KGHSH and CDR2 LQKENI. V lost 3 bases and J 12 bases, leaving 12 bases between the germline ends. The CDR3 is made up of 11 amino acids. For the CDR3, the DNA is TGTGCCAGCTCACCTCAGGCTGCCCTGTACTTC. Its translation is CASSPQAALYF.

The rearrangement uses TRBV19 and TRBJ2-5; D not resolved. The length of the CDR3 is 14 residues. V shed 3 bases and J shed 5 bases, with 13 bases lying between them. Germline V gene sequence: CDR1 LNHDA, CDR2 SQIVND (reference sequence). In nucleotides, the CDR3 is TGTGCCAGTAGTATGGGTCCGGTCCGGGAGACCCAGTACTTC. It encodes CASSMGPVRETQYF.

The V call is TRBV15, the J call TRBJ1-5; D is uncertain. The germline CDR1 and CDR2 sequences are LNHNV and YYDKDF (reference sequence). The CDR3 spans 15 residues. V lost 0 bases, J lost 1 base, and 7 bases lay in between. The CDR3 loop reads CATSRDLGSNQPQHF. The DNA for the CDR3 is TGTGCCACCAGCAGAGATCTGGGGAGCAATCAGCCCCAGCATTTT. Using reference TRBV15 and TRBJ1-5 for the parts outside the CDR3, the full variable domain is DAMVIQNPRYQVTQFGKPVTLSCSQTLNHNVMYWYQQKSSQAPKLLFHYYDKDFNNEADTPDNFQSRRPNTSFCFLDIRSPGLGDTAMYLCATSRDLGSNQPQHFGDGTRLSIL.

V gene TRBV19 combines with J gene TRBJ2-3; D unresolved. The CDR3 is made up of 14 amino acids. Germline CDR1 reads LNHDA; CDR2 reads SQIVND (reference sequence). V lost 2 bases and J 0 bases, leaving 6 bases between the germline ends. CDR3 sequence: CASSIMASTDTQYF. CDR3 bases: TGTGCCAGTAGTATAATGGCTAGCACAGATACGCAGTATTTT.

CDR3 protein: CASSQLRGPADTQYF. CDR3 DNA: TGCGCCAGCAGCCAATTAAGAGGTCCGGCAGATACGCAGTATTTT. V and J are TRBV4-3 and TRBJ2-3; no definite D call. Germline-derived CDR1 and CDR2 are LGHNA and YSLEER. CDR3 length: 15 residues. V lost 2 bases and J lost 4, with 13 bases in between.

The V gene is TRBV20-1, the J gene TRBJ2-5; D may be TRBD1 or TRBD2 (5 bases each). The V gene's germline CDR1 is DFQATT and CDR2 SNEGSKA (reference sequence). CDR3 length equals 11 residues. Trimming stripped 7 bases from V and 4 bases from J, with 10 bases between. Here the CDR3 DNA reads TGCAGTGTCGTGGGACGAGAGACCCAGTACTTC. Its translation: CSVVGRETQYF.

The chain uses TRBV2 and TRBJ1-1; D gene unclear. V lost 5 bases and J 10 bases, leaving 17 bases between the germline ends. Germline CDR1 is SNHLY and CDR2 is FYNNEI. CDR3 size: 13 residues. CDR3 in DNA: TGTGCCAGCAGTACCCCACCGAGGGCCAGAGCTTTCTTT. Translating gives CASSTPPRARAFF. Based on the CDR3 plus reference TRBV2 and TRBJ1-1, the full variable domain is EPEVTQTPSHQVTQMGQEVILRCVPISNHLYFYWYRQILGQKVEFLVSFYNNEISEKSEIFDDQFSVERPDGSNFTLKIRSTKLEDSAMYFCASSTPPRARAFFGQGTRLTVV.

The V and J genes are TRBV19 and TRBJ1-1, with D possibly being TRBD1 (5 bases). Per germline, CDR1 LNHDA and CDR2 SQIVND (reference sequence). V lost 2 bases and J 1 base, leaving 8 bases between the germline ends. CDR3 length equals 14 residues. Here the CDR3 reads CASSIRGPNTEAFF. The CDR3 DNA is TGTGCCAGTAGTATAAGGGGCCCGAACACTGAAGCTTTCTTT.

The rearrangement links TRBV5-1 to TRBJ2-7; 10 bases line up with TRBD2. V lost 2 bases, J lost 2 bases, and 7 bases stayed unmatched. CDR3 length equals 16 residues. Germline assignment: CDR1 SGHRS and CDR2 YFSETQ. The CDR3 DNA follows: TGCGCCAGCAGCTTTCTAAGCGGGGGGGGTACCTACGAGCAGTACTTC. It specifies CASSFLSGGGTYEQYF. Full variable domain (rest looked up from reference TRBV5-1 and TRBJ2-7): KAGVTQTPRYLIKTRGQQVTLSCSPISGHRSVSWYQQTPGQGLQFLFEYFSETQRNKGNFPGRFSGRQFSNSRSEMNVSTLELGDSALYLCASSFLSGGGTYEQYFGPGTRLTVT.

The rearrangement uses TRBV5-1 and TRBJ1-1; TRBD1 is a possible D gene (5 bases). The germline V gene has CDR1 SGHRS and CDR2 YFSETQ. Trimming removed 1 base at V and 1 base at J, with 11 bases between. CDR3 length equals 15 residues. The CDR3 sequence: CASSLSGTGNTEAFF. CDR3 in DNA: TGCGCCAGCAGCTTGAGTGGGACGGGGAACACTGAAGCTTTCTTT.

In this sample, this clone turned up once. The chain recombines TRBV7-9 with TRBJ2-1, with 9 bases matching TRBD2. Germline-derived CDR1 and CDR2 are SEHNR and FQNEAQ (reference sequence). With 5 bases clipped from V and 1 base from J, the junction kept 6 bases outside the gene matches. This CDR3 contains 16 residues. The CDR3 DNA follows: TGTGCCAGCAGCACGCTAGCGGGGTGGTCCTACAATGAGCAGTTCTTC. Translating gives CASSTLAGWSYNEQFF.

The chain couples TRBV6-6 to TRBJ2-7, with 8 bases aligning to TRBD1. CDR3 length: 14 residues. Unmatched junction bases numbered 9, after V lost 6 bases and J lost 5 bases. Germline V gives CDR1 MNHNY, CDR2 SVGAGI (reference sequence). CDR3 DNA: TGTGCCAGCAGAGAGACAGGGGCTCTCAACGAGCAGTACTTC. This gives the protein CASRETGALNEQYF.

The V call is TRBV28, the J call TRBJ1-2; D is uncertain. V dropped 1 base and J dropped 1 base, with 7 bases sitting between them. Germline loops: CDR1 MDHEN, CDR2 SYDVKM. The CDR3 loop spans 14 amino acids. The CDR3 protein is CASSLFWDNYGYTF. CDR3 DNA: TGTGCCAGCAGTTTATTCTGGGATAACTATGGCTACACCTTC.